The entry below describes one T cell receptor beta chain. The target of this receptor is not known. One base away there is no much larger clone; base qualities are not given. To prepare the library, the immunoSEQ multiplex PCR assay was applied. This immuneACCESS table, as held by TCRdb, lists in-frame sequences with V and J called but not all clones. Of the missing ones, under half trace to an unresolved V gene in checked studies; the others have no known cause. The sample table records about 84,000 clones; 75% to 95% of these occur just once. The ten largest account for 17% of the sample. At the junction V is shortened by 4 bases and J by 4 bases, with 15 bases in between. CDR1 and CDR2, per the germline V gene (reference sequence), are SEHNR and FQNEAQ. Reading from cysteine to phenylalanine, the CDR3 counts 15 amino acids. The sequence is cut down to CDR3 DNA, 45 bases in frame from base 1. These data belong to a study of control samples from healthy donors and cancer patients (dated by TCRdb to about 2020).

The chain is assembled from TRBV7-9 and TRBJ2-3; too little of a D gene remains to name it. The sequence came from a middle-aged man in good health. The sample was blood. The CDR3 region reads CASSSPGALADTQYF. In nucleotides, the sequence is TGTGCCAGCAGCTCACCAGGAGCCCTGGCAGATACGCAGTATTTT.